The present TCR beta chain was sequenced within a study of T cell repertoires in cytomegalovirus infection. Study-wide results and limits: Clonotypes of TCR beta that were HLA-C-restricted and CMV-specific dominated the ex vivo response.

Concerning this clonotype itself: Its antigen is undetermined.

The CDR3 contains 15 residues. The ends lost 5 bases at V and 1 base at J; junction bases unmatched: 5. Per germline, CDR1 MNHEY and CDR2 SMNVEV (reference sequence). TCRdb re-called the reads with MiXCR, one entry per CDR3 protein. The sample consists of around 900,000 distinct CDR3 sequences, 31% of them appearing once. This TCR was sampled from a human donor in good health (CMV status not recorded). Some clones in this sample may be carry-over from other donors' samples. Sequenced material: cultured CD8+ T cells from PBMCs, taken from culture after CMV antigen stimulation. V usage is TRBV27 and J usage is TRBJ2-7; 10 bases match TRBD2. Here the CDR3 reads CASSRRTSGSYEQYF. The CDR3 DNA reads TGTGCCAGCAGTCGACGGACTAGCGGTTCCTACGAGCAGTACTTC.